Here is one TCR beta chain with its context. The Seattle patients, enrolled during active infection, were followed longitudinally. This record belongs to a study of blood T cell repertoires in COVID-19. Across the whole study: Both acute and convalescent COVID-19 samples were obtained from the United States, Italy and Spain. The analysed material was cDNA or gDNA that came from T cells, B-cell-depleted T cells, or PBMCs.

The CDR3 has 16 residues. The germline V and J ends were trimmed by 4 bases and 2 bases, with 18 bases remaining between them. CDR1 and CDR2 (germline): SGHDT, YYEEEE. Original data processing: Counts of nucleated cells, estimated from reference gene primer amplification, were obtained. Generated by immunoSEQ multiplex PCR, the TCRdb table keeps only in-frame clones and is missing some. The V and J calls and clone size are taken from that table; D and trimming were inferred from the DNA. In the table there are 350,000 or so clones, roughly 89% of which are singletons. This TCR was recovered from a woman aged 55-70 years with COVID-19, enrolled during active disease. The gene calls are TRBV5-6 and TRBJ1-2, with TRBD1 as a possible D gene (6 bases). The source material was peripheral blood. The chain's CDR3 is CASSPYGGQGNYGYTF. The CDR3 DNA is TGTGCCAGCAGCCCCTACGGGGGGCAGGGGAACTATGGCTACACCTTC.